The 32 T cell receptor beta chains below were found in one sample sequenced in a study of CD8 T cells in ankylosing spondylitis (dated by TCRdb to between 2016 and 2019). Library preparation employed 5' RACE. Sequenced on an Illumina HiSeq 2500. In TCRdb, the public reads were trimmed at Q25 with fastp and aligned with MiXCR, with productive beta chains retained. CDR3 protein duplicates are merged, each entry listing the most common genes and DNA. The sample data list 300,000 to 350,000 distinct CDR3 sequences, and less than 25% of these were observed just once. The biggest ten clones account for 3% to 4% of the sample. Specimen: blood, either unsorted or a sorted T cell fraction (not recorded which). These receptors were obtained from a female donor with ankylosing spondylitis or in good health (not recorded which).

This clonotype came up many times. CDR3 amino acids: CSVPGQGGMNTEAFF. DNA of the CDR3: TGCAGCGTGCCCGGACAGGGTGGCATGAACACTGAAGCTTTCTTT. The gene calls are TRBV29-1 and TRBJ1-1; 8 nucleotides match TRBD1. CDR1 is SQVTM, CDR2 ANQGSEA, per germline. V was clipped by 6 bases and J by 0 bases; unmatched bases: 9. CDR3 length: 15 residues.

This clonotype was detected a few times. Germline is not matched at one junction end, which may reflect a read error. The chain is built from TRBV6-2 or TRBV6-3 and TRBJ1-2, with D hard to call. Looked up from germline, CDR1 is MNHEY and CDR2 is SVGEGT. The CDR3 is made up of 11 amino acids. The CDR3 region is CASSRHKRELF. The CDR3 coding sequence is TGTGCCAGCAGTCGCCATAAAAGGGAGCTCTTC.

This clonotype was detected a few times. The chain is built from TRBV20-1 and TRBJ2-7; D is tentatively TRBD1 or TRBD2 (6 bases each). The CDR3 has 14 amino acids. V gave up 6 bases and J gave up 3 bases, with 18 bases separating them. Per germline, CDR1 DFQATT and CDR2 SNEGSKA (reference sequence). The CDR3 here is CSAPAGQGNYEQYF. The CDR3 nucleotides read TGCAGTGCGCCCGCGGGGCAGGGGAACTACGAGCAGTACTTC.

The CDR3, as DNA: TGTGCCAGCAGACACACAGGGGAAGTAAGCTATGGCTACACCTTC. It yields the protein CASRHTGEVSYGYTF. The gene calls are TRBV12-3 or TRBV12-4 and TRBJ1-2, with TRBD1 matching 7 bases. The length of the CDR3 is 15 residues. V lost 6 bases, J lost 4 bases, and 11 bases stayed unmatched.

The genes are TRBV10-2 and TRBJ2-3, with D possibly TRBD1 on 5 matching bases. CDR3 length equals 13 residues. V was cut by 7 bases and J by 1 base, with 9 bases left in between. CDR1 and CDR2 (germline): WSHSY, SAAADI. Written as DNA, the CDR3 is TGCGCCAGCATGGTGGGGCGCACAGATACGCAGTATTTT. Protein product: CASMVGRTDTQYF.

The CDR3 region is CSAQGQEPYGYTF. The CDR3 bases are TGCAGTGCCCAGGGGCAGGAGCCTTATGGCTACACCTTC. The chain is built from TRBV20-1 and TRBJ1-2; the D gene is possibly TRBD1 (6 bases). The CDR3 has 13 amino acids. Trimming took 6 bases from V and 5 from J, leaving 16 bases between them. Germline CDR1 DFQATT, CDR2 SNEGSKA (reference sequence).

V gene TRBV29-1 combines with J gene TRBJ1-2; D call uncertain. Germline-derived CDR1 and CDR2 are SQVTM and ANQGSEA. The CDR3 loop spans 14 amino acids. V lost 0 bases and J 2 bases, leaving 10 bases between the germline ends. CDR3 region: CSVEDLAQNYGYTF. As DNA, the CDR3 is TGCAGCGTTGAAGATCTAGCGCAGAACTATGGCTACACCTTC.

This clonotype has a handful of counts. The CDR3 loop reads CASSPPDSAKQPQHF. As DNA, the CDR3 is TGTGCCAGCAGCCCGCCGGACAGCGCTAAACAGCCCCAGCATTTT. The chain joins TRBV7-8 to TRBJ1-5; TRBD1 is a possible D gene (6 bases). The CDR3 is 15 residues long. V was pared by 5 bases and J by 7 bases, with 18 bases between. Germline V gives CDR1 SGHVS, CDR2 FQNEAQ.

The gene calls are TRBV29-1 and TRBJ2-3; TRBD1 matches at 7 bases. The germline CDR1 and CDR2 sequences are SQVTM and ANQGSEA. Losses at the gene ends were 2 bases for V and 2 bases for J; bases not matched to a gene: 4. The CDR3 has 14 amino acids. CDR3 sequence: CSVERQGVTDTQYF. As DNA, the CDR3 is TGCAGCGTTGAACGACAGGGAGTCACAGATACGCAGTATTTT.

This clonotype turned up a few times. The chain recombines TRBV15 with TRBJ1-4, with TRBD1 as a possible D gene (5 bases). The CDR3 is made up of 13 amino acids. V lost 0 bases to trimming and J lost 8 bases, with 7 bases between them. Per the germline V gene, CDR1 is LNHNV and CDR2 is YYDKDF (reference sequence). The CDR3 sequence is CATSRDEGEKLFF. The CDR3 DNA sequence: TGTGCCACCAGCAGAGATGAGGGGGAAAAACTGTTTTTT.

The table lists this clonotype with a few counts. The chain employs TRBV6-5 and TRBJ2-3, with 8 bases identical to TRBD2. CDR1 is MNHEY and CDR2 is SVGAGI in the germline V gene. V trimming: 2 bases; J trimming: 4 bases; junction bases outside the gene matches: 5. The CDR3 runs to 15 residues. The CDR3 DNA sequence: TGTGCCAGCAGTTACAGTAGCGGGACTGCAGATACGCAGTATTTT. Translation: CASSYSSGTADTQYF.

A single count supports this clonotype. V gene TRBV19 combines with J gene TRBJ1-5, with 7 bases fitting TRBD1. Germline V gene data show CDR1 as LNHDA and CDR2 as SQIVND (reference sequence). The CDR3 consists of 15 residues. Trimming cost V 5 bases and J 2 bases; bases outside gene matches: 6. CDR3 in amino acids: CASSVTGDRNQPQHF. The CDR3 DNA is TGTGCCAGTAGTGTAACAGGGGATCGCAATCAGCCCCAGCATTTT.

The CDR3 nucleotides are TGTGCCAGCAGCATCGGACTAGTGGGCACCGGGGAGCTGTTTTTT. This sequence encodes CASSIGLVGTGELFF. The rearrangement uses TRBV11-2 and TRBJ2-2, with TRBD2 identical over 7 bases. Germline CDR1 reads SGHAT; CDR2 reads FQNNGV. The V segment lost 5 bases and the J segment 4 bases; nucleotides outside the gene matches: 7. CDR3 length: 15 residues.

This clonotype was seen a few times. The genes are TRBV6-5 and TRBJ1-2; TRBD1 matches 12 bases. Germline CDR1 and CDR2: MNHEY and SVGAGI. The CDR3 totals 17 residues. V was pared by 2 bases and J by 6 bases, with 10 bases of the junction left unmatched. DNA of the CDR3: TGTGCCAGCAGTTACCGGGACAGGGGGCGATCCCTCGATGGCTACACCTTC. This sequence encodes CASSYRDRGRSLDGYTF.

This clonotype has at least ten counts. The V gene is TRBV12-3 or TRBV12-4, the J gene TRBJ1-5; possible D gene TRBD1, 5 bases. The CDR3 runs 15 residues. V lost 6 bases, J lost 2 bases, and 14 bases lay in between. The CDR3 is CASSPGTSGNQPQHF. The CDR3 DNA reads TGTGCCAGCAGCCCAGGGACGAGTGGCAATCAGCCCCAGCATTTT.

This clonotype occurred a few times. This chain joins TRBV5-1 and TRBJ2-1; 8 bases align to TRBD1. The V gene end was trimmed by 3 bases and the J gene end by 6 bases; junction bases not matched to a gene: 8. The CDR3 length is 15 residues. Per germline, CDR1 SGHRS and CDR2 YFSETQ. Here the CDR3 reads CASSSRQGSVNEQFF. The CDR3 DNA follows: TGCGCCAGCAGCTCTCGACAGGGGAGCGTCAATGAGCAGTTCTTC.

The rearrangement links TRBV7-9 to TRBJ2-1; 7 positions agree with TRBD2. CDR1 and CDR2 (germline): SEHNR, FQNEAQ (reference sequence). With V trimmed by 3 bases and J by 2 bases, 1 base remained unmatched. The CDR3 runs to 14 residues. The CDR3 coding sequence is TGTGCCAGCAGCTTTAGCGGGCCCTACAATGAGCAGTTCTTC. Translating it yields CASSFSGPYNEQFF.

This clonotype was observed a few times. The chain links TRBV18 to TRBJ2-1, with unresolved D. Germline lookup yields CDR1 KGHSH and CDR2 LQKENI. The CDR3 is made up of 15 amino acids. V was trimmed by 4 bases and J by 0 bases, leaving 10 bases between them. The CDR3 bases are TGTGCCAGCTCACTATCCACCGGCTCCTACAATGAGCAGTTCTTC. Amino acid sequence: CASSLSTGSYNEQFF.

This clonotype was seen at least ten times. The rearrangement uses TRBV12-3 or TRBV12-4 and TRBJ1-1, with D unresolved. V was clipped by 6 bases and J by 4 bases, with 12 bases between them. CDR3 length: 13 amino acids. The CDR3, as DNA: TGTGCCAGCAGCTCAAAGGGCGGCACTGAAGCTTTCTTT. Translating it yields CASSSKGGTEAFF.

This rearrangement joins TRBV4-2 to TRBJ2-1; tentatively, D is TRBD2 (6 bases). The CDR3 has 14 amino acids. Trimming stripped 4 bases from V and 2 bases from J, with 9 bases between. Germline V lookup: CDR1 LGHNA, CDR2 YNFKEQ. The CDR3 loop is CASSPGDAYNEQFF. CDR3 nucleotide sequence: TGTGCCAGCAGCCCGGGAGACGCCTACAATGAGCAGTTCTTC.

The chain uses TRBV28 and TRBJ2-1, with D uncertain. V gave up 1 base and J gave up 9 bases, with 7 bases separating them. The length of the CDR3 is 12 residues. Per germline, CDR1 MDHEN and CDR2 SYDVKM. CDR3 nucleotide sequence: TGTGCCAGCAGTTTATTGAGCAGTGAGCAGTTCTTC. This translates into CASSLLSSEQFF.

The chain joins TRBV29-1 to TRBJ2-7, with 9 bases lining up with TRBD2. Germline V lookup: CDR1 SQVTM, CDR2 ANQGSEA. This CDR3 comprises 14 residues. V dropped 1 base and J dropped 2; count of bases not matched to a gene: 3. In nucleotides, the CDR3 is TGCAGCGTTGAAGGGGCGGGGGGGACCTACGAGCAGTACTTC. Amino acid sequence: CSVEGAGGTYEQYF.

The chain has TRBV5-1 and TRBJ2-1; D remains ambiguous. The CDR3 runs to 14 residues. V was clipped by 2 bases and J by 6 bases, with 12 bases between them. In germline, CDR1 is SGHRS, CDR2 YFSETQ. CDR3 loop: CASSFAGPSNEQFF. CDR3 coding DNA: TGCGCCAGCAGCTTCGCAGGACCGAGCAATGAGCAGTTCTTC.

A note on this clonotype: This may be a read error, as it is one base from a much larger clone. The chain is built from TRBV20-1 and TRBJ2-7, with D perhaps TRBD1 (6 bases). Germline V gene sequence: CDR1 DFQATT, CDR2 SNEGSKA (reference sequence). The CDR3 sequence is 13 residues long. CDR3 in amino acids: CSTRFTGLYEQYF. The CDR3 DNA is TGCAGTACTAGATTTACAGGGTTATACGAGCAGTACTTC.

V is TRBV20-1 and J is TRBJ2-3, with TRBD2 identical over 16 bases. Trimming cost V 1 base and J 0 bases; bases outside gene matches: 1. Germline V lookup: CDR1 DFQATT, CDR2 SNEGSKA (reference sequence). This CDR3 contains 17 residues. CDR3 nucleotides: TGCAGTGCTAGAGCGGGACTAGCGGGAGGGAGCACAGATACGCAGTATTTT. It codes for CSARAGLAGGSTDTQYF.

The gene calls are TRBV20-1 and TRBJ2-5, with D perhaps TRBD1 or TRBD2 (5 bases each). The CDR3 length is 13 residues. Between the trimmed V and J ends, which lost 6 bases and 7 bases, there was a span of 18 bases. Germline CDR1 reads DFQATT; CDR2 reads SNEGSKA (reference sequence). For the CDR3, the DNA is TGCAGTGCCCTGGACAACGGGAAAGTGACCCAGTACTTC. It translates to CSALDNGKVTQYF.

The table lists this clonotype with many counts. V is TRBV29-1 and J is TRBJ2-7, with 9 bases that match TRBD2. From germline, CDR1 is SQVTM and CDR2 ANQGSEA. With V trimmed by 2 bases and J by 2 bases, 7 bases remained unmatched. This CDR3 is 15 amino acids long. In DNA, the CDR3 is TGCAGCGTTGAATCGACTAGCGGTATTACCTACGAGCAGTACTTC. This translates into CSVESTSGITYEQYF.

The chain recombines TRBV20-1 with TRBJ1-1; maybe TRBD1 (6 bases). Germline V gene sequence: CDR1 DFQATT, CDR2 SNEGSKA (reference sequence). This CDR3 has 14 amino acids. V was shortened by 5 bases and J by 5 bases, with 18 bases between the two germline ends. The CDR3 protein is CSASLRGDGTEAFF. DNA for the CDR3: TGCAGTGCTTCCCTAAGGGGGGACGGAACTGAAGCTTTCTTT.

The sample holds a few counts of this clonotype. This chain connects TRBV5-6 to TRBJ2-5; 12 nucleotides line up with TRBD2. With V trimmed by 2 bases and J by 2 bases, 7 bases remained unmatched. CDR3 length: 17 amino acids. The germline V gene encodes CDR1 SGHDT and CDR2 YYEEEE. CDR3 protein: CASSFLALAGGQETQYF. As DNA, the CDR3 is TGTGCCAGCAGCTTCCTTGCTCTAGCGGGAGGGCAAGAGACCCAGTACTTC.

The chain carries TRBV6-5 and TRBJ1-2; the match to TRBD1 covers 9 bases. Trimming removed 0 bases from V and 4 bases from J; junction bases left unmatched: 6. Germline lookup yields CDR1 MNHEY and CDR2 SVGAGI. The CDR3 is made up of 16 amino acids. The CDR3 here is CASSYSRDRDFYGYTF. The CDR3 region has the DNA TGTGCCAGCAGTTACTCCCGGGACAGGGATTTCTATGGCTACACCTTC.

This clonotype was detected only a few times. This chain uses TRBV12-3 or TRBV12-4 with TRBJ2-2; no definite D call. The CDR3 length is 16 residues. Trimming shortened V by 6 bases and J by 2 bases, and 16 bases separated the two germline ends. As DNA, the CDR3 is TGTGCCAGCAGCCCCTCGGGTTTTTTCAACACCGGGGAGCTGTTTTTT. Amino acids: CASSPSGFFNTGELFF.

This chain connects TRBV2 to TRBJ2-1; D ambiguous. CDR1 SNHLY and CDR2 FYNNEI come from the germline V gene. The germline V and J ends were trimmed by 1 base and 9 bases, with 10 bases remaining between them. The CDR3 has 13 amino acids. This CDR3 reads CASSEGLAFEQFF. CDR3 sequence (DNA): TGTGCCAGCAGTGAAGGATTAGCATTTGAGCAGTTCTTC.